A few counts support the clone carrying this TCR beta chain. Its matching antigen is unknown. Treatment: over 15 received Ad26.COV2.S at low or high dose, single or two shots; roughly 5 received placebo; per-sample allocation not given. It was on day 63 after the first vaccine or placebo injection that samples were taken. As its vector, the vaccine had Ad26, which expressed Wuhan-strain SARS-CoV-2 spike. Only in-frame clones appear in the TCRdb table, and some are missing; sequencing was by immunoSEQ multiplex PCR. The sample shows hundreds of thousands of clones, around 87% of them seen only once. This sample is drawn from a study of Ad26.COV2.S vaccination and SARS-CoV-2 variants. The overall study: The donor participated in the COV1001 trial, in its Ad26.COV2.S arm. Intramuscularly, Ad26.COV2.S was given either once or twice, 56 days apart.

Study conclusions and caveats: The study found similar non-spike TCR breadth in vaccine and placebo recipients.

The CDR3 covers 19 residues. V lost 2 bases to trimming and J lost 4 bases, with 27 bases between them. Germline-derived CDR1 and CDR2 are MNHNS and SASEGT. V and J are TRBV6-1 and TRBJ2-7; TRBD1 is a possible D gene (6 bases). The sample consisted of peripheral blood, taken in a trial of Ad26.COV2.S vaccine versus placebo. This TCR derives from a person aged 18-60 years who received the Ad26.COV2.S COVID-19 vaccine or a placebo. The CDR3 reads CASSERTGRKGGPPYEQYF. CDR3 in DNA: TGTGCCAGCAGTGAAAGGACCGGGCGAAAAGGGGGACCTCCTTACGAGCAGTACTTC.